This section outlines one T cell receptor beta chain sequence together with its context. The sample originates from a study of blood T cell repertoires in COVID-19. Data came from immunoSEQ multiplex PCR; TCRdb stores just in-frame clones and leaves some out. Among 150,000 to 200,000 clones, approximately 79% were seen once, and the ten largest hold roughly 14%. V trimming: 5 bases; J trimming: 5 bases; junction bases outside the gene matches: 5. The CDR3 loop spans 13 amino acids. V gene TRBV12-3 or TRBV12-4 combines with J gene TRBJ2-5; 7 nucleotides align to TRBD1. The TCR sequence derives from a man aged 30 to 39 with active or convalescent COVID-19. Material: peripheral blood. The CDR3 DNA reads as TGTGCCAGCAGTGACAGGGATGGGGAGACCCAGTACTTC. This encodes CASSDRDGETQYF.